Following are 12 T cell receptor beta chains from one sample sequenced in a study of OX40 agonist ivuxolimab in advanced cancers. TCRdb's table, derived via immunoSEQ multiplex PCR, lists solely in-frame clones and lacks some. Among around 60,000 clones listed, around 89% were seen once. The sequencing used CD4+ or CD8+ T cells sorted from blood, collected in a trial of the OX40 agonist ivuxolimab. Receptor source: an adult with an advanced solid tumor such as melanoma, head and neck, liver or kidney cancer.

This rearrangement joins TRBV13 to TRBJ1-5; 7 bases are shared with TRBD1. The CDR3 spans 14 residues. V lost 9 bases and J lost 2; bases outside the gene matches: 7. CDR1 is PRHDT, CDR2 FYEKMQ, per germline (reference sequence). The CDR3 here is CASSIGQGNQPQHF. CDR3 coding DNA: TGTGCCAGTTCAATTGGACAGGGCAATCAGCCCCAGCATTTT.

The chain combines TRBV15 with TRBJ2-7; TRBD1 agrees at 7 bases. Germline CDR1 LNHNV, CDR2 YYDKDF (reference sequence). V gave up 6 bases and J gave up 0 bases; unmatched junction bases: 2. This CDR3 is 13 amino acids long. The CDR3 nucleotides read TGTGCCACCAGAAGGGACAGCTCCTACGAGCAGTACTTC. It is translated as CATRRDSSYEQYF.

The gene calls are TRBV19 and TRBJ1-2; D is unclear. V was shortened by 5 bases and J by 2 bases, with 9 bases between the two germline ends. Germline V lookup: CDR1 LNHDA, CDR2 SQIVND (reference sequence). This CDR3 has 13 residues. CDR3 DNA: TGTGCCAGTAGTTCGTCAATAAACTATGGCTACACCTTC. It translates to CASSSSINYGYTF.

The chain employs TRBV7-9 and TRBJ1-2; perhaps TRBD1 as D (5 bases). The germline V gene has CDR1 SEHNR and CDR2 FQNEAQ (reference sequence). This CDR3 is 14 amino acids long. The V end lost 4 bases, the J end lost 1 base, and 10 bases lay between the germline ends. This chain's CDR3 is CASSWPQGNYGYTF. The CDR3 DNA reads as TGTGCCAGCAGCTGGCCCCAGGGTAACTATGGCTACACCTTC.

The chain couples TRBV2 to TRBJ2-1; 8 bases are shared with TRBD1. The V gene's germline CDR1 is SNHLY and CDR2 FYNNEI. The CDR3 is made up of 17 amino acids. V was pared by 0 bases and J by 6 bases, with 10 bases of the junction left unmatched. The DNA of the CDR3 is TGTGCCAGCAGTGAAGCAAGGCAGGGGGCGCTGGGCAATGAGCAGTTCTTC. Its translation is CASSEARQGALGNEQFF.

This rearrangement joins TRBV4-3 to TRBJ2-7, with no clear D. Germline CDR1 is LGHNA and CDR2 is YSLEER. The ends were cut back, 1 base at V and 0 bases at J, with 7 bases in the middle. The CDR3 length is 14 residues. CDR3 bases: TGCGCCAGCAGCCAAGCGTTGGGCTCCTACGAGCAGTACTTC. Translated, it gives CASSQALGSYEQYF.

The rearrangement uses TRBV19 and TRBJ1-4; tentatively, D is TRBD1 (5 bases). V lost 10 bases and J 8 bases, leaving 17 bases between the germline ends. Germline lookup yields CDR1 LNHDA and CDR2 SQIVND (reference sequence). This CDR3 spans 13 amino acids. As DNA, the CDR3 is TGTGCCATCCGGGGGGGAGCAGGAGAAAAACTGTTTTTT. This codes for CAIRGGAGEKLFF.

The rearrangement joins TRBV7-9 to TRBJ2-5; the D gene is possibly TRBD2 (5 bases). Germline V gene lookup returns CDR1 SEHNR and CDR2 FQNEAQ (reference sequence). Trimming left V 0 bases short and J 0 bases short, with 5 bases between. The CDR3 covers 14 residues. Here the CDR3 reads CASSLAEDQETQYF. The CDR3 coding sequence is TGTGCCAGCAGCTTAGCGGAGGACCAAGAGACCCAGTACTTC.

The chain employs TRBV5-6 and TRBJ2-7, with 8 bases that match TRBD2. The J segment lost 4 bases and the V segment lost 3 bases, leaving 6 bases of the junction unmatched. CDR3 length: 14 amino acids. The germline V gene encodes CDR1 SGHDT and CDR2 YYEEEE. CDR3 sequence: CASSSGTSLYEQYF. CDR3 sequence (DNA): TGTGCCAGCAGCTCCGGGACTAGTCTATACGAGCAGTACTTC. Combining the CDR3 with reference TRBV5-6 and TRBJ2-7 gives the whole variable domain DAGVTQSPTHLIKTRGQQVTLRCSPKSGHDTVSWYQQALGQGPQFIFQYYEEEERQRGNFPDRFSGHQFPNYSSELNVNALLLGDSALYLCASSSGTSLYEQYFGPGTRLTVT.

The rearrangement links TRBV4-1 to TRBJ2-7; the match to TRBD1 covers 9 bases. Trimming at V came to 3 bases and at J to 4 bases, leaving 4 bases not matched to a gene. This CDR3 region has 14 residues. The germline V gene has CDR1 MGHRA and CDR2 YSYEKL. The CDR3 spells CASSQTTGGYEQYF. CDR3 coding DNA: TGCGCCAGCAGCCAGACGACAGGGGGTTACGAGCAGTACTTC.

The count of this clone is one. The chain uses TRBV11-2 and TRBJ2-7, with 11 bases matching TRBD2. Germline-derived CDR1 and CDR2 are SGHAT and FQNNGV. The J segment lost 0 bases and the V segment lost 5 bases, leaving 15 bases of the junction unmatched. The CDR3 has 19 residues. DNA of the CDR3: TGTGCCAGCAGCATCGGACTAGCGGGTGGGGGTTTTCTCTCCTACGAGCAGTACTTC. Residues: CASSIGLAGGGFLSYEQYF.

J is TRBJ2-1 and V is TRBV10-3; D possibly uses TRBD1 or TRBD2 (5 bases each). The ends were cut back, 4 bases at V and 5 bases at J, with 9 bases in the middle. Germline CDR1 reads ENHRY; CDR2 reads SYGVKD. The CDR3 is 13 residues long. This CDR3 is CAISGGRDNEQFF. CDR3 coding DNA: TGTGCCATCAGTGGGGGACGAGACAATGAGCAGTTCTTC.